This is a list of T cell receptor beta chains from one sample in a study of blood T cell repertoires in COVID-19. Measured with immunoSEQ multiplex PCR; TCRdb has only the in-frame clones, and not every one. In the table there are 250,000 or so clones, approximately 90% of which are singletons. The sample comprised peripheral blood. The receptors derive from a man between 18 and 35 years old with active or convalescent COVID-19. The CDR3 runs from the conserved cysteine through the conserved F or W. D genes are given only for firm matches. Where a row states a size, it is once, few, many or the class of an expanded clone; other rows omit it.

J | size | V | D | CDR3 | DNA
TRBJ1-1 | . | TRBV9 | . | CASADEEGRDTEAFF | TGTGCCAGCGCAGACGAGGAGGGTCGGGACACTGAAGCTTTCTTT
TRBJ2-7 | . | TRBV27 | TRBD1 | CASRPDRGRDEQYF | TGTGCCAGCAGACCTGACAGGGGTAGGGACGAGCAGTACTTC
TRBJ1-6 | once | TRBV7-2 | . | CASSYRDSPLHF | TGTGCCAGCAGCTACAGGGACTCACCCCTCCACTTT
TRBJ1-1 | few | TRBV4-3 | . | CASSQNEGDTEAFF | TGCGCCAGCAGCCAAAACGAGGGGGACACTGAAGCTTTCTTT
TRBJ2-3 | . | TRBV6-2/TRBV6-3 | TRBD2 | CASSYSKGGGYTDTQYF | TGTGCCAGCAGTTACTCGAAGGGCGGGGGTTACACAGATACGCAGTATTTT
TRBJ2-7 | . | TRBV6-2/TRBV6-3 | . | CASSSRQTSYEQYF | TGTGCCAGCAGTTCCAGGCAAACCTCCTACGAGCAGTACTTC
TRBJ2-7 | once | TRBV19 | . | CASTSDSYEQYF | TGTGCCAGTACCTCGGACAGTTACGAGCAGTACTTC
TRBJ2-3 | . | TRBV28 | . | CASRQKLGGRTNTQYF | TGTGCCAGCAGACAAAAGCTAGGGGGACGCACAAATACGCAGTATTTT
TRBJ2-1 | few | TRBV3-1/TRBV3-2 | TRBD2 | CASDRSSGGGNEQFF | TGTGCCAGCGACCGTTCTAGCGGGGGCGGAAATGAGCAGTTCTTC
TRBJ2-1 | . | TRBV29-1 | . | CSVGDYEQFF | TGCAGCGTCGGGGACTATGAGCAGTTCTTC
TRBJ1-6 | . | TRBV2 | TRBD1 | CASSPGGSYNSPLHF | TGTGCCAGCAGTCCAGGGGGCTCCTATAATTCACCCCTCCACTTT
TRBJ1-1 | once | TRBV2 | . | CASSPQGGDTEAFF | TGTGCCAGCAGTCCACAGGGTGGTGACACTGAAGCTTTCTTT
TRBJ1-3 | . | TRBV30 | TRBD1 | CAWGGWDSDSGNTIYF | TGTGCCTGGGGAGGCTGGGACAGTGACTCTGGAAACACCATATATTTT
TRBJ1-5 | . | TRBV14 | . | CASSQGQGPGQPQHF | TGTGCCAGCAGCCAAGGCCAGGGTCCCGGTCAGCCCCAGCATTTT
TRBJ1-1 | . | TRBV15 | . | CATSRSRDNQAFF | TGTGCCACCAGCAGGAGCCGGGACAATCAAGCTTTCTTT
TRBJ1-3 | . | TRBV18 | . | CASSPVDGSSGNTIYF | TGTGCCAGCTCACCAGTTGACGGGAGCTCTGGAAACACCATATATTTT
TRBJ2-5 | once | TRBV4-3 | . | CASSQDGGAHRGETQYF | TGCGCCAGCAGCCAAGACGGAGGGGCACACCGGGGAGAGACCCAGTACTTC
TRBJ1-5 | . | TRBV5-6 | . | CASSFRGQTDQPQHF | TGTGCCAGCAGCTTCCGTGGGCAGACAGATCAGCCCCAGCATTTT
TRBJ1-4 | . | TRBV28 | TRBD1 | CASSLHGTGDEKLFF | TGTGCCAGCAGTCTCCATGGGACAGGAGACGAAAAACTGTTTTTT
TRBJ1-2 | . | TRBV4-2 | TRBD1 | CASSQDDKSTGRYYGYTF | TGTGCCAGCAGCCAAGATGACAAGTCGACAGGGCGATACTATGGCTACACCTTC
TRBJ1-1 | . | TRBV30 | . | CAWSVWGDTEAFF | TGTGCCTGGAGTGTATGGGGAGACACTGAAGCTTTCTTT
TRBJ2-1 | . | TRBV6-2/TRBV6-3 | TRBD2 | CASSYPTSGASSYNEQFF | TGTGCCAGCAGTTACCCGACTAGCGGGGCGAGCTCCTACAATGAGCAGTTCTTC
TRBJ2-1 | . | TRBV29-1 | . | CSGQVNEQFF | TGCAGCGGACAGGTGAATGAGCAGTTCTTC
TRBJ2-1 | few | TRBV7-3 | . | CASSSRSGYEQFF | TGTGCCAGCAGCTCTCGTAGCGGCTACGAGCAGTTCTTC
TRBJ2-5 | once | TRBV24-1 | TRBD1 | CATRCSDRAETQYF | TGTGCCACCAGATGTTCCGACAGGGCTGAGACCCAGTACTTC
TRBJ2-2 | . | TRBV5-4 | TRBD2 | CASSPGGLAGVVTGELFF | TGTGCCAGCAGCCCCGGGGGACTAGCGGGGGTGGTCACCGGGGAGCTGTTTTTT
TRBJ2-3 | . | TRBV5-4 | . | CASSFAAHSSTDTQYF | TGTGCCAGCAGCTTTGCAGCGCACTCTAGCACAGATACGCAGTATTTT
TRBJ2-2 | . | TRBV5-4 | . | CASSWDTNTGELFF | TGTGCCAGCAGCTGGGACACGAACACCGGGGAGCTGTTTTTT
TRBJ1-2 | . | TRBV6-5 | . | CASSYSRGAYGYTF | TGTGCCAGCAGTTACTCGCGCGGGGCCTATGGCTACACCTTC
TRBJ2-1 | . | TRBV6-2/TRBV6-3 | TRBD2 | CASSYSPSGYPNNEQFF | TGTGCCAGCAGTTACTCGCCTAGCGGGTATCCCAACAATGAGCAGTTCTTC
TRBJ1-2 | once | TRBV9 | TRBD1 | CASSPNARTGNYGYTF | TGTGCCAGCAGCCCCAATGCCAGGACAGGGAACTATGGCTACACCTTC
TRBJ2-2 | . | TRBV19 | . | CASSIDRAAANTGELFF | TGTGCCAGTAGTATAGATCGTGCAGCGGCGAACACCGGGGAGCTGTTTTTT
TRBJ1-1 | . | TRBV30 | . | CAWRGRDTEAFF | TGTGCCTGGAGGGGGCGAGACACTGAAGCTTTCTTT
TRBJ1-2 | . | TRBV28 | . | CASSPPGGNYGYTF | TGTGCCAGCAGTCCCCCGGGGGGGAACTATGGCTACACCTTC
TRBJ2-7 | once | TRBV2 | TRBD1 | CASSFGTGDFYEQYF | TGTGCCAGCAGCTTTGGGACAGGGGACTTCTACGAGCAGTACTTC
TRBJ1-2 | . | TRBV7-2 | . | CASRLASTGLYGYTF | TGTGCCAGCAGGTTAGCGTCGACGGGACTTTATGGCTACACCTTC
TRBJ1-1 | once | TRBV28 | . | CASSWGQNTEAFF | TGTGCCAGCAGTTGGGGACAGAACACTGAAGCTTTCTTT
TRBJ1-5 | . | TRBV28 | . | CASSHRTRQKQPQHF | TGTGCCAGCAGTCACCGGACAAGGCAAAAGCAGCCCCAGCATTTT
TRBJ1-1 | . | TRBV9 | TRBD1 | CASSGSARGASFF | TGTGCCAGCAGCGGATCGGCCAGGGGGGCGTCTTTCTTT
TRBJ2-3 | . | TRBV20-1 | . | CSASRGYTDTQYF | TGCAGTGCTAGTAGGGGGTACACAGATACGCAGTATTTT